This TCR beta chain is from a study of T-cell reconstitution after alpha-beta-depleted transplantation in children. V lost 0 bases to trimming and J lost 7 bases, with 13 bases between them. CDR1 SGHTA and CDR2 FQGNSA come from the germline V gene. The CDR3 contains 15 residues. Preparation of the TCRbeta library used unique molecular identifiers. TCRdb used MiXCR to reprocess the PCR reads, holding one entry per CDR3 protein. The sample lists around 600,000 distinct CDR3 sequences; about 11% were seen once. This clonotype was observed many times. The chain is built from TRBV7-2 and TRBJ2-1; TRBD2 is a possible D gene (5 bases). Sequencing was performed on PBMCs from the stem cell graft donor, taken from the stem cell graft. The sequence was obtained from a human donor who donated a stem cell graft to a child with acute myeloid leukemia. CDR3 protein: CASSLALLGINEQFF. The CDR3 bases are TGTGCCAGCAGCTTAGCCCTACTAGGAATAAATGAGCAGTTCTTC.